The rows below give T cell receptor beta chains drawn from one sample of a study of vaccination and CD4 T cells after COVID-19. In TCRdb, the PCR reads were re-called with MiXCR into one record per CDR3 protein. This sample has 20,000 to 25,000 distinct CDR3 sequences, with 40% to 50% found just once. The antigens of these receptors remain unknown. The starting material was CD4+ T cells from blood, cultured in vitro, obtained before SARS-CoV-2 vaccination. These receptors were collected from a human donor who received a COVID-19 vaccine. The CDR3 runs from the conserved cysteine through the conserved F or W. Each record gives: CDR3 protein, CDR3 DNA, D gene, clone size, J gene, V gene. The D gene is left open where the match is weak. Expanded clones are given a class, and other clones once, few, many or no size at all.

CASGPFSRTGELFF | TGTGCTAGTGGTCCCTTTAGTCGCACCGGGGAGCTGTTTTTT | . | . | TRBJ2-2 | TRBV12-5
CAISGGQGVNQPQHF | TGTGCCATCAGTGGGGGACAAGGGGTTAATCAGCCCCAGCATTTT | . | . | TRBJ1-5 | TRBV10-3
CASSLWSGVGDTQYF | TGTGCCAGCAGTTTATGGAGCGGGGTTGGGGATACGCAGTATTTT | TRBD2 | . | TRBJ2-3 | TRBV27
CASSLAGNGYTF | TGCGCCAGCAGCTTGGCTGGGAATGGCTACACCTTC | . | few | TRBJ1-2 | TRBV5-1
CATSERPTGGYTF | TGTGCCACCAGTGAACGCCCGACAGGGGGCTACACCTTC | TRBD1 | . | TRBJ1-2 | TRBV24-1
CASSPRGGTVSTDTQYF | TGTGCCAGCAGCCCCAGGGGGGGCACGGTAAGCACAGATACGCAGTATTTT | . | . | TRBJ2-3 | TRBV5-6
CAWNAENTEAFF | TGTGCCTGGAACGCAGAAAACACTGAAGCTTTCTTT | . | . | TRBJ1-1 | TRBV30
CATSRDPRTGANTGELFF | TGTGCCACCAGCAGAGATCCCCGGACAGGGGCGAACACCGGGGAGCTGTTTTTT | TRBD1 | . | TRBJ2-2 | TRBV15
CASISGGAANQPQHF | TGTGCCAGCATAAGTGGCGGAGCGGCTAATCAGCCCCAGCATTTT | . | . | TRBJ1-5 | TRBV6-1
CSAFDSNTEAFF | TGCAGTGCCTTCGACAGTAACACTGAAGCTTTCTTT | . | . | TRBJ1-1 | TRBV20-1
CASSSDWTSGGTDTQYF | TGTGCCAGCAGTTCCGACTGGACTAGCGGGGGGACAGATACGCAGTATTTT | TRBD2 | once | TRBJ2-3 | TRBV12-3/TRBV12-4
CASIAAGGLGLVPNEQFF | TGCGCCAGCATCGCAGCGGGGGGTTTAGGTCTGGTTCCCAATGAGCAGTTCTTC | TRBD2 | . | TRBJ2-1 | TRBV5-1
CASSPQTSGGDTQYF | TGTGCCAGCAGCCCCCAGACTAGCGGGGGGGACACCCAGTACTTC | TRBD2 | . | TRBJ2-5 | TRBV7-2
CASKGTGYNSPLHF | TGTGCCAGCAAAGGGACAGGGTATAATTCACCCCTCCACTTT | TRBD1 | . | TRBJ1-6 | TRBV2
CSVFLGQGGYTF | TGCAGCGTTTTTCTCGGACAAGGCGGCTACACCTTC | . | few | TRBJ1-2 | TRBV29-1
CASSYSQGGNTIYF | TGTGCCAGCAGTTACTCACAGGGAGGAAACACCATATATTTT | . | once | TRBJ1-3 | TRBV6-5
CASSYSRLTGGGLAFGQPQHF | TGTGCCAGCAGTTACTCTCGACTAACAGGGGGTGGTCTGGCCTTCGGGCAGCCCCAGCATTTT | TRBD1 | . | TRBJ1-5 | TRBV6-5
CASRARAGGLETQYF | TGTGCCAGCAGAGCTAGAGCGGGGGGGTTGGAGACCCAGTACTTC | TRBD2 | . | TRBJ2-5 | TRBV11-2
CATSRFSTAFF | TGTGCCACCAGCAGATTTAGTACGGCTTTCTTT | . | few | TRBJ1-1 | TRBV15
CASSKQLGGDHGYTF | TGTGCCAGCAGCAAACAATTAGGGGGAGACCATGGCTACACCTTC | . | few | TRBJ1-2 | TRBV11-2
CASSFQRTYEQYF | TGCGCCAGCAGCTTCCAGAGGACCTACGAGCAGTACTTC | . | . | TRBJ2-7 | TRBV5-1
CASSRSGGNYNEQFF | TGTGCCAGCAGTAGGAGCGGGGGGAACTACAATGAGCAGTTCTTC | TRBD2 | few | TRBJ2-1 | TRBV6-2/TRBV6-3
CASSLAVQYPNTGELFF | TGCGCCAGCAGCTTGGCTGTACAGTACCCGAACACCGGGGAGCTGTTTTTT | . | . | TRBJ2-2 | TRBV5-1
CASSLAPGTSGETQYF | TGTGCCAGCAGTTTAGCCCCCGGGACTAGCGGAGAGACCCAGTACTTC | TRBD2 | . | TRBJ2-5 | TRBV12-3/TRBV12-4
CASSQVSRGQDTDTQYF | TGTGCCAGCAGCCAAGTTTCGCGGGGGCAAGACACAGATACGCAGTATTTT | . | . | TRBJ2-3 | TRBV4-2
CAISLDRGDTIYF | TGTGCCATCAGTCTCGACAGGGGCGACACCATATATTTT | TRBD1 | . | TRBJ1-3 | TRBV10-3
CASSPARIGGDTEAFF | TGTGCCAGCAGCCCCGCGAGGATCGGGGGGGACACTGAAGCTTTCTTT | . | . | TRBJ1-1 | TRBV5-4
CAWSGGEVDEQYF | TGTGCCTGGAGCGGGGGGGAGGTGGACGAGCAGTACTTC | TRBD2 | . | TRBJ2-7 | TRBV30
CASRTMAPYSNQPQHF | TGTGCCAGTAGAACAATGGCCCCGTATAGCAATCAGCCCCAGCATTTT | . | . | TRBJ1-5 | TRBV19
CATSDLATPEDRETQYF | TGTGCCACCAGTGATTTAGCAACCCCGGAGGACAGGGAGACCCAGTACTTC | TRBD1 | few | TRBJ2-5 | TRBV24-1
CASSFVQETQYF | TGTGCCAGCAGTTTCGTCCAAGAGACCCAGTACTTC | . | few | TRBJ2-5 | TRBV12-3/TRBV12-4
CASSGLAGFTEAFF | TGTGCCAGCAGCGGCTTAGCAGGGTTCACTGAAGCTTTCTTT | . | . | TRBJ1-1 | TRBV9
CASRGRGDTEAFF | TGTGCCAGCAGAGGTAGGGGCGACACTGAAGCTTTCTTT | . | . | TRBJ1-1 | TRBV6-1
CASTLGGGQQETQYF | TGTGCCAGCACCTTGGGCGGGGGGCAACAAGAGACCCAGTACTTC | TRBD2 | . | TRBJ2-5 | TRBV7-2
CASSIGTSGGQETQYF | TGTGCCAGCAGCATCGGGACTAGCGGGGGTCAAGAGACCCAGTACTTC | TRBD2 | . | TRBJ2-5 | TRBV11-3
CASSSGSGYTF | TGTGCCAGCAGCTCAGGGAGTGGCTACACCTTC | . | . | TRBJ1-2 | TRBV7-2
CASSLERGTGELFF | TGTGCCAGCTCATTGGAGAGGGGCACCGGGGAGCTGTTTTTT | . | few | TRBJ2-2 | TRBV6-1
CASKTDFNTEAFF | TGTGCCAGCAAAACGGACTTTAACACTGAAGCTTTCTTT | . | . | TRBJ1-1 | TRBV2